This T cell receptor beta chain was recovered during a study of blood T cell repertoires in COVID-19. Whole-study context: Nucleic acid was either cDNA or gDNA, and it came from T cells, B-cell-depleted T cells, or PBMCs.

Those enrolled, adults aged roughly 18 to 100 years, came from about two dozen US areas. Researchers sorted participants into cohorts using their self-reported clinical history. In the original workflow: Estimation of nucleated cell counts was performed using reference gene primer amplification. TCRdb's table, derived via immunoSEQ multiplex PCR, lists solely in-frame clones and lacks some. V and J calls and clone size follow that table, whereas D and trimming were derived from the DNA. This table holds some 220,000 clones, roughly 88% found once. The CDR3 is made up of 13 amino acids. Germline V CDR1 and CDR2: SGHTA, FQGNSA. V trimming: 8 bases; J trimming: 2 bases; junction bases outside the gene matches: 6.

This sequence joins TRBV7-2 and TRBJ2-7, with TRBD2 matching over 7 bases. This sequence originates from a woman in her thirties or forties with acute COVID-19. The sample consisted of PBMCs or T cells enriched from blood (not recorded which). As DNA, the CDR3 is TGTGCCAGCCGGGCGGCGGGGGCCTACGAGCAGTACTTC. Its protein product is CASRAAGAYEQYF.